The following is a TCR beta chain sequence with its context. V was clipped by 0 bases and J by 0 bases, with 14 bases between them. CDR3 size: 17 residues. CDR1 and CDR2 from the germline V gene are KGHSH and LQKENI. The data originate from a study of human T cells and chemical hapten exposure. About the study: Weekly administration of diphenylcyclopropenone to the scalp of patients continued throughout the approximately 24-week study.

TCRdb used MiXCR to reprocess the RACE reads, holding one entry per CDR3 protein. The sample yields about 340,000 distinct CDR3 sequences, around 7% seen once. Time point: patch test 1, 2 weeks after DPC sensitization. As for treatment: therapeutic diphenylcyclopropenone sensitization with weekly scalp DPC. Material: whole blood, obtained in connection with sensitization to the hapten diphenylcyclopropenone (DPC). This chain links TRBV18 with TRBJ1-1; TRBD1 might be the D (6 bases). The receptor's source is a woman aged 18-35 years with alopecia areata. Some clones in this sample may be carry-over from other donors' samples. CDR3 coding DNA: TGTGCCAGCTCACCACCCGGACAGCGGTCCATGAACACTGAAGCTTTCTTT. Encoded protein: CASSPPGQRSMNTEAFF.